These 27 T cell receptor beta chains were sequenced from one sample in a study of T cells in tuberculosis. Sequencing used immunoSEQ multiplex PCR; TCRdb keeps in-frame clones, though not all of them. The top ten clones hold around 7% of a sample with 25,000 to 35,000 clones, just over 90% of them seen once. Time point described: new active TB diagnosis, blood taken before or within 7 days of starting treatment. The source material was PBMCs, sampled at tuberculosis diagnosis. Source of these receptors: an adult with tuberculosis.

This chain links TRBV9 with TRBJ1-6; D gene uncertain. The CDR3 length is 18 residues. Germline CDR1 is SGDLS and CDR2 is YYNGEE. V lost 0 bases to trimming and J lost 0 bases, with 13 bases between them. Here the CDR3 reads CASSVASQKSSYNSPLHF. The CDR3 DNA is TGTGCCAGCAGCGTAGCTAGTCAGAAGAGCTCCTATAATTCACCCCTCCACTTT. Full variable domain (outside the CDR3, taken from reference TRBV9 and TRBJ1-6): DSGVTQTPKHLITATGQRVTLRCSPRSGDLSVYWYQQSLDQGLQFLIQYYNGEERAKGNILERFSAQQFPDLHSELNLSSLELGDSALYFCASSVASQKSSYNSPLHFGNGTRLTVT.

This chain joins TRBV28 and TRBJ1-5, with D unresolved. Per the germline V gene, CDR1 is MDHEN and CDR2 is SYDVKM. This CDR3 is built from 18 residues. Trimming removed 4 bases at V and 0 bases at J, with 19 bases between. The CDR3 region has the DNA TGTGCCAGCAGTTGGAGTAGAGGCCTGGGGAGTAGCAATCAGCCCCAGCATTTT. It codes for CASSWSRGLGSSNQPQHF.

The chain's CDR3 is CASSPRTGVDEQFF. The DNA for the CDR3 is TGTGCCAGCTCACCCCGGACAGGGGTGGATGAGCAGTTCTTC. The chain uses TRBV18 and TRBJ2-1; 9 positions match TRBD1. Germline V lookup: CDR1 KGHSH, CDR2 LQKENI. The CDR3 runs 14 residues. Trimming took 3 bases from V and 8 from J; bases not matched to a gene: 5.

The J gene is TRBJ2-1, the V gene TRBV19; maybe TRBD1 (5 bases). The CDR3 has 16 residues. The germline V gene encodes CDR1 LNHDA and CDR2 SQIVND (reference sequence). V lost 1 base to trimming and J lost 11 bases, with 21 bases between them. DNA for the CDR3: TGTGCCAGTAGTATAGTTATGGCAGGGTGGCCTCCTAAGCAGTTCTTC. Its protein product is CASSIVMAGWPPKQFF.

The V call is TRBV27, the J call TRBJ2-2, with 9 bases aligning to TRBD1. V trimming: 6 bases; J trimming: 3 bases; junction bases outside the gene matches: 5. This CDR3 region has 15 residues. Looked up from germline, CDR1 is MNHEY and CDR2 is SMNVEV (reference sequence). In DNA form, the CDR3 reads TGTGCCAGCAGCCGGGACAGGGATTACACCGGGGAGCTGTTTTTT. It codes for CASSRDRDYTGELFF.

The chain links TRBV7-2 to TRBJ2-1; 10 bases map to TRBD2. After removal of 4 bases from V and 4 bases from J, the junction contained 4 bases not matched to a gene. The germline V gene has CDR1 SGHTA and CDR2 FQGNSA. The CDR3 has 15 residues. The CDR3 is CASSSQAGGYNEQFF. The CDR3 nucleotides are TGTGCCAGCAGCTCCCAAGCGGGAGGGTACAATGAGCAGTTCTTC.

The chain has TRBV7-6 and TRBJ2-1; TRBD2 aligns across 10 bases. Germline trimming cut 1 base from V and 3 bases from J; bases unmatched to any gene: 0. Germline V lookup: CDR1 SGHVS, CDR2 FNYEAQ. CDR3 length equals 15 residues. This CDR3 is CASSLGTSGYNEQFF. In nucleotides, the CDR3 is TGTGCCAGCAGCTTAGGGACTAGCGGCTACAATGAGCAGTTCTTC. The full variable domain, completed using reference TRBV7-6 and TRBJ2-1, is GAGVSQSPRYKVTKRGQDVALRCDPISGHVSLYWYRQALGQGPEFLTYFNYEAQQDKSGLPNDRFSAERPEGSISTLTIQRTEQRDSAMYRCASSLGTSGYNEQFFGPGTRLTVL.

The V call is TRBV6-5, the J call TRBJ2-7; 8 bases match TRBD2. This CDR3 has 15 residues. CDR1 and CDR2 (germline): MNHEY, SVGAGI. Germline trimming cut 5 bases from V and 2 bases from J; bases unmatched to any gene: 8. CDR3 amino acids: CASSKGGLGTYEQYF. The DNA of the CDR3 is TGTGCCAGCAGTAAAGGGGGACTAGGGACCTACGAGCAGTACTTC.

This clone was counted a single time. The rearrangement links TRBV6-1 to TRBJ2-7; the match to TRBD1 covers 10 bases. CDR1 MNHNS and CDR2 SASEGT come from the germline V gene. The CDR3 has 14 residues. The V gene end was trimmed by 6 bases and the J gene end by 6 bases; junction bases not matched to a gene: 8. DNA of the CDR3: TGTGCCAGCAGGTACGGGACAGGGGTCGTCGAGCAGTACTTC. Its protein product is CASRYGTGVVEQYF.

This clone was seen once. The rearrangement links TRBV4-1 to TRBJ1-5; tentative D call: TRBD1 (5 bases). The germline V gene encodes CDR1 MGHRA and CDR2 YSYEKL. The CDR3 has 13 residues. V lost 2 bases to trimming and J lost 14 bases, with 16 bases between them. Written as DNA, the CDR3 is TGCGCCAGCAGCCAATCTACAGGAGACCCCAAGCATTTT. The encoded protein is CASSQSTGDPKHF.

The chain employs TRBV30 and TRBJ1-1, with D maybe TRBD1 (6 bases). Trimming took 4 bases from V and 4 from J, leaving 13 bases between them. Per the germline V gene, CDR1 is GTSNPN and CDR2 is SVGIG (reference sequence). The CDR3 is 13 residues long. CDR3 sequence (DNA): TGTGCCTGGAACCAACAGGGCCTCACTGAAGCTTTCTTT. It codes for CAWNQQGLTEAFF.

This sequence joins TRBV6-1 and TRBJ1-4, with 9 bases matching TRBD1. The V gene's germline CDR1 is MNHNS and CDR2 SASEGT. Unmatched junction bases numbered 4, after V lost 2 bases and J lost 0 bases. This CDR3 region has 17 residues. The CDR3 nucleotides are TGTGCCAGCAGTGAACCGGGACAGGGTTCAACTAATGAAAAACTGTTTTTT. This encodes CASSEPGQGSTNEKLFF.

This chain connects TRBV27 to TRBJ2-3, with TRBD2 as a possible D gene (6 bases). The germline gives CDR1 MNHEY, CDR2 SMNVEV (reference sequence). With 5 bases removed from V and 11 bases from J, the gap between germline ends came to 14 bases. The CDR3 contains 12 residues. The CDR3 bases are TGTGCCAGCAGTCCCGGGACTTATGTGCAGTATTTT. Translation: CASSPGTYVQYF.

The V and J genes are TRBV30 and TRBJ1-5; 8 positions agree with TRBD1. Germline lookup yields CDR1 GTSNPN and CDR2 SVGIG (reference sequence). CDR3 size: 16 residues. The ends lost 2 bases at V and 1 base at J; junction bases unmatched: 7. Written as DNA, the CDR3 is TGTGCCTGGAGTCCGGCCGGGACAGGAAGCAATCAGCCCCAGCATTTT. Its translation is CAWSPAGTGSNQPQHF. Filled out from reference TRBV30 and TRBJ1-5, the complete variable domain reads SQTIHQWPATLVQPVGSPLSLECTVEGTSNPNLYWYRQAAGRGLQLLFYSVGIGQISSEVPQNLSASRPQDRQFILSSKKLLLSDSGFYLCAWSPAGTGSNQPQHFGDGTRLSIL.

This chain links TRBV5-4 with TRBJ2-7; a weak D match, TRBD2 (5 bases). The CDR3 sequence is 16 residues long. Germline V gene lookup returns CDR1 SGHNT and CDR2 YYREEE (reference sequence). Trimming removed 1 base from V and 5 bases from J, with 19 bases in between. CDR3 sequence (DNA): TGTGCCAGCAGCTTGTCTTTTGCGGGTTTTTCGGACGAGCAGTACTTC. Protein product: CASSLSFAGFSDEQYF.

The gene calls are TRBV6-6 and TRBJ1-5, with a possible D match to TRBD1 (5 bases). This CDR3 is built from 15 residues. Between the trimmed V and J ends, which lost 2 bases and 4 bases, there was a span of 12 bases. Germline V CDR1 and CDR2: MNHNY, SVGAGI (reference sequence). The CDR3 sequence is CASSYAGLDNQPQHF. DNA of the CDR3: TGTGCCAGCAGTTACGCGGGACTGGATAATCAGCCCCAGCATTTT.

CDR3 sequence (DNA): TGTGCCAGCAGCCCATTTGGCGGTGAGCAGTTCTTC. Translated: CASSPFGGEQFF. The J gene is TRBJ2-1, the V gene TRBV7-3; D ambiguous. Trimming left V 5 bases short and J 9 bases short, with 11 bases between. Germline CDR1 is SGHTA and CDR2 is FQGTGA. This CDR3 has 12 amino acids. The whole variable domain, filled in from reference TRBV7-3 and TRBJ2-1, reads GAGVSQTPSNKVTEKGKYVELRCDPISGHTALYWYRQSLGQGPEFLIYFQGTGAADDSGLPNDRFFAVRPEGSVSTLKIQRTERGDSAVYLCASSPFGGEQFFGPGTRLTVL.

The chain carries TRBV15 and TRBJ1-4; D remains ambiguous. The CDR3 contains 13 residues. V was shortened by 0 bases and J by 6 bases, with 5 bases between the two germline ends. Germline values: CDR1 LNHNV, CDR2 YYDKDF (reference sequence). The CDR3 DNA is TGTGCCACCAGCAGAGATCGCGATGAAAAACTGTTTTTT. Its protein product is CATSRDRDEKLFF.

The V gene is TRBV5-1, the J gene TRBJ2-5, with D possibly TRBD1 on 5 matching bases. V shed 1 base and J shed 4 bases, with 17 bases lying between them. Per germline, CDR1 SGHRS and CDR2 YFSETQ. CDR3 length equals 16 residues. The CDR3 here is CASSLLAGKGPETQYF. CDR3 sequence (DNA): TGCGCCAGCAGCTTGCTGGCAGGGAAAGGTCCAGAGACCCAGTACTTC.

This sequence joins TRBV19 and TRBJ2-7, with 9 nucleotides matching TRBD1. The CDR3 runs to 15 residues. V lost 5 bases to trimming and J lost 4 bases; unmatched junction nucleotides: 9. The germline V gene encodes CDR1 LNHDA and CDR2 SQIVND (reference sequence). The CDR3 region has the DNA TGTGCCAGTAGTCCTTCCGGGACAGGGTGGTACGAGCAGTACTTC. Encoded protein: CASSPSGTGWYEQYF. Filled out from reference TRBV19 and TRBJ2-7, the complete variable domain reads DGGITQSPKYLFRKEGQNVTLSCEQNLNHDAMYWYRQDPGQGLRLIYYSQIVNDFQKGDIAEGYSVSREKKESFPLTVTSAQKNPTAFYLCASSPSGTGWYEQYFGPGTRLTVT.

The rearrangement uses TRBV4-2 and TRBJ2-3; TRBD2 aligns across 9 bases. This CDR3 comprises 17 residues. V was pared by 0 bases and J by 2 bases, with 6 bases of the junction left unmatched. Germline loops: CDR1 LGHNA, CDR2 YNFKEQ. The CDR3 bases are TGTGCCAGCAGCCAAGATCAGACTAGCGGCACCACAGATACGCAGTATTTT. Its translation: CASSQDQTSGTTDTQYF.

This clone showed up just a few times. V gene TRBV10-2 combines with J gene TRBJ2-7; 7 nucleotides match TRBD1. Germline V CDR1 and CDR2: WSHSY, SAAADI. The CDR3 is 13 residues long. Unmatched junction bases numbered 3, after V lost 4 bases and J lost 3 bases. The DNA for the CDR3 is TGCGCCAGCAGTGCAGACAGGGACTACGAGCAGTACTTC. Protein: CASSADRDYEQYF.

The chain recombines TRBV2 with TRBJ2-3, with 8 positions matching TRBD2. CDR3 length: 15 residues. Germline trimming cut 6 bases from V and 0 bases from J; bases unmatched to any gene: 5. From germline, CDR1 is SNHLY and CDR2 FYNNEI. In DNA form, the CDR3 reads TGTGCCAGCAGCTTTAGCGGGAAAAGCACAGATACGCAGTATTTT. Amino acid sequence: CASSFSGKSTDTQYF.

This chain connects TRBV7-6 to TRBJ1-4, with D possibly matching TRBD1 (5 bases). CDR3 size: 15 residues. The germline V and J ends were trimmed by 1 base and 0 bases, with 6 bases remaining between them. The germline CDR1 and CDR2 sequences are SGHVS and FNYEAQ. The CDR3 loop is CASSLEQATNEKLFF. CDR3 nucleotide sequence: TGTGCCAGCAGCTTAGAACAGGCAACTAATGAAAAACTGTTTTTT.

The chain's CDR3 is CASSEVALGDVDTGELFF. DNA for the CDR3: TGTGCCAGCAGTGAGGTGGCTTTAGGAGACGTCGACACCGGGGAGCTGTTTTTT. J is TRBJ2-2 and V is TRBV27; D is undetermined. Trimming took 5 bases from V and 3 from J, leaving 22 bases between them. Germline CDR1 reads MNHEY; CDR2 reads SMNVEV (reference sequence). The CDR3 is made up of 18 amino acids.

This rearrangement joins TRBV4-1 to TRBJ2-7; 11 positions match TRBD1. The germline V gene encodes CDR1 MGHRA and CDR2 YSYEKL. V lost 2 bases, J lost 4 bases, and 7 bases stayed unmatched. This CDR3 contains 16 residues. CDR3 residues: CASSQSSGQGGYEQYF. The CDR3 region has the DNA TGCGCCAGCAGCCAATCCTCGGGACAGGGGGGTTACGAGCAGTACTTC.

The genes are TRBV30 and TRBJ2-1, with 8 bases fitting TRBD2. The CDR3 sequence is 17 residues long. CDR1 and CDR2 (germline): GTSNPN, SVGIG (reference sequence). V lost 4 bases to trimming and J lost 0 bases; unmatched junction nucleotides: 11. The CDR3 reads CAWIMVPAGGSYNEQFF. In DNA form, the CDR3 reads TGTGCCTGGATTATGGTTCCGGCGGGAGGCTCCTACAATGAGCAGTTCTTC. Full variable domain (remainder filled in from reference TRBV30 and TRBJ2-1): SQTIHQWPATLVQPVGSPLSLECTVEGTSNPNLYWYRQAAGRGLQLLFYSVGIGQISSEVPQNLSASRPQDRQFILSSKKLLLSDSGFYLCAWIMVPAGGSYNEQFFGPGTRLTVL.